These 15 T cell receptor beta chains share one sample of origin, sequenced in a study of shared clonotypes between healthy human individuals. Repertoires were generated with immunoSEQ multiplex PCR, while TCRdb's copy carries only in-frame clones and drops some. This sample has about 700,000 clones; 74% occur once, and the top ten carry around 1.6%. The material sequenced was memory CD4+ T cells sorted from blood. Subset defined: CD45RA-negative fraction. Source of these receptors: a woman aged 30 to 39 in good health.

V and J are TRBV2 and TRBJ2-7; D unclear. Germline CDR1 and CDR2: SNHLY and FYNNEI. This CDR3 has 12 amino acids. The V gene lost 8 bases and the J gene lost 1 base, with 9 bases spanning the gap. This CDR3 reads CASGLGSYEQYF. CDR3 in DNA: TGTGCCAGCGGGCTAGGATCCTACGAGCAGTACTTC.

CDR3 amino acids: CASSQDSSGNTIYF. CDR3 nucleotides: TGTGCCAGCAGCCAAGACAGCTCTGGAAACACCATATATTTT. The chain combines TRBV2 with TRBJ1-3, with a tentative D call TRBD1 (5 bases). The V gene lost 6 bases and the J gene lost 0 bases, with 9 bases spanning the gap. This CDR3 spans 14 amino acids. Germline CDR1 SNHLY, CDR2 FYNNEI.

The rearrangement joins TRBV6-5 to TRBJ1-3; no clear D gene. The CDR3 totals 15 residues. V was pared by 6 bases and J by 0 bases, with 12 bases between. CDR1 MNHEY and CDR2 SVGAGI come from the germline V gene. As DNA, the CDR3 is TGTGCCAGCAGCTACGGACGGATCTCTGGAAACACCATATATTTT. This encodes CASSYGRISGNTIYF.

With regard to this clone: Different DNA sequences within this sample yield the same CDR3. This chain joins TRBV5-1 and TRBJ2-7; 11 bases line up with TRBD1. The J segment lost 6 bases and the V segment lost 4 bases, leaving 6 bases of the junction unmatched. Germline values: CDR1 SGHRS, CDR2 YFSETQ. The CDR3 runs 14 residues. The CDR3 region has the DNA TGCGCCAGCAGCCCCGGGACAGGGGGACTCGAGCAGTACTTC. It encodes CASSPGTGGLEQYF.

V gene TRBV28 combines with J gene TRBJ2-5; no clear D. The V gene lost 8 bases and the J gene lost 3 bases, with 19 bases spanning the gap. The CDR3 loop spans 15 amino acids. Germline values: CDR1 MDHEN, CDR2 SYDVKM. In nucleotides, the CDR3 is TGTGCCAGCGGGCTTAGGCTAATAGGAAAAGAGACCCAGTACTTC. Amino acid sequence: CASGLRLIGKETQYF.

The genes are TRBV7-6 and TRBJ2-1; no reliable D call. Trimming removed 4 bases from V and 4 bases from J, with 20 bases in between. The CDR3 is made up of 17 amino acids. The germline V gene encodes CDR1 SGHVS and CDR2 FNYEAQ. The CDR3 sequence is CASSSHSWTVLYNEQFF. The CDR3 DNA follows: TGTGCCAGCAGCTCGCACTCTTGGACGGTATTATACAATGAGCAGTTCTTC. Based on the CDR3 plus reference TRBV7-6 and TRBJ2-1, the full variable domain is GAGVSQSPRYKVTKRGQDVALRCDPISGHVSLYWYRQALGQGPEFLTYFNYEAQQDKSGLPNDRFSAERPEGSISTLTIQRTEQRDSAMYRCASSSHSWTVLYNEQFFGPGTRLTVL.

Only one count was recorded for this clone. The chain recombines TRBV2 with TRBJ1-1, with 9 bases that match TRBD1. There are 13 residues in the CDR3. V shed 6 bases, J shed 7 bases, and the junction held 6 bases outside the gene matches. Germline assignment: CDR1 SNHLY and CDR2 FYNNEI. CDR3 sequence reads: CASRVMGQGEAFF. In nucleotides, the CDR3 is TGTGCCAGCAGGGTAATGGGACAGGGTGAAGCTTTCTTT. Together with reference TRBV2 and TRBJ1-1, the CDR3 gives the full variable domain: EPEVTQTPSHQVTQMGQEVILRCVPISNHLYFYWYRQILGQKVEFLVSFYNNEISEKSEIFDDQFSVERPDGSNFTLKIRSTKLEDSAMYFCASRVMGQGEAFFGQGTRLTVV.

This clone was detected only once. The chain is built from TRBV2 and TRBJ2-6; the D is unclear. This CDR3 spans 17 amino acids. Germline V gives CDR1 SNHLY, CDR2 FYNNEI. Between the trimmed V and J ends, which lost 5 bases and 0 bases, there was a span of 14 bases. DNA of the CDR3: TGTGCCAGCAGTAGCCGTTCGGGTCTCTCTGGGGCCAACGTCCTGACTTTC. It specifies CASSSRSGLSGANVLTF.

The chain links TRBV5-6 to TRBJ2-7; 12 bases agree with TRBD2. The CDR3 extends over 16 amino acids. V shed 2 bases, J shed 0 bases, and the junction held 3 bases outside the gene matches. Germline V CDR1 and CDR2: SGHDT, YYEEEE. In DNA form, the CDR3 reads TGTGCCAGCAGCTTCCCGGGACTAGCGGGCTCCTACGAGCAGTACTTC. Its protein is CASSFPGLAGSYEQYF. Filled out from reference TRBV5-6 and TRBJ2-7, the complete variable domain reads DAGVTQSPTHLIKTRGQQVTLRCSPKSGHDTVSWYQQALGQGPQFIFQYYEEEERQRGNFPDRFSGHQFPNYSSELNVNALLLGDSALYLCASSFPGLAGSYEQYFGPGTRLTVT.

The chain combines TRBV7-9 with TRBJ2-6; no clear D. V lost 8 bases and J lost 0, with 8 bases in between. CDR3 length: 14 amino acids. Germline V gene data show CDR1 as SEHNR and CDR2 as FQNEAQ (reference sequence). CDR3 in DNA: TGTGCCAGCTTCCTTAGCTCTGGGGCCAACGTCCTGACTTTC. It specifies CASFLSSGANVLTF.

The sample holds many counts of this clone. J is TRBJ2-3 and V is TRBV4-2; TRBD2 agrees at 9 bases. This CDR3 comprises 16 residues. Trimming cost V 3 bases and J 1 base; bases outside gene matches: 5. Germline CDR1 and CDR2: LGHNA and YNFKEQ. The CDR3 protein is CASSHTPSGGTDTQYF. The CDR3 DNA sequence: TGTGCCAGCAGCCATACCCCTAGCGGGGGCACAGATACGCAGTATTTT.

V is TRBV19 and J is TRBJ2-7; 7 nucleotides agree with TRBD1. Trimming at V came to 5 bases and at J to 2 bases, leaving 3 bases not matched to a gene. The germline V gene has CDR1 LNHDA and CDR2 SQIVND (reference sequence). This CDR3 is built from 13 residues. The CDR3 coding sequence is TGTGCCAGTAGTCCTCAGGGGGCCTACGAGCAGTACTTC. Its protein product is CASSPQGAYEQYF.

The rearrangement joins TRBV6-6 to TRBJ2-3, with TRBD2 matching 8 bases. This CDR3 has 14 amino acids. Per germline, CDR1 MNHNY and CDR2 SVGAGI (reference sequence). The CDR3 sequence is CAGPSSGSKDTQYF. The DNA of the CDR3 is TGTGCGGGACCCTCAAGCGGGAGTAAGGATACGCAGTATTTT.

The chain recombines TRBV14 with TRBJ2-1; TRBD2 aligns across 10 bases. The CDR3 contains 18 residues. The J segment lost 4 bases and the V segment lost 0 bases, leaving 9 bases of the junction unmatched. CDR1 is SGHDN, CDR2 FVKESK, per germline. For the CDR3, the DNA is TGTGCCAGCAGCCAAGATTCCCTAGCGGGAGAGGGGTACAATGAGCAGTTCTTC. This encodes CASSQDSLAGEGYNEQFF.

This chain joins TRBV7-2 and TRBJ2-7, with 10 bases identical to TRBD1. From germline, CDR1 is SGHTA and CDR2 FQGNSA. V was clipped by 5 bases and J by 7 bases; unmatched bases: 11. The CDR3 contains 15 residues. The CDR3 sequence: CASSPGQGGPREQYF. As DNA, the CDR3 is TGTGCCAGCAGCCCCGGACAGGGGGGACCTCGGGAGCAGTACTTC.